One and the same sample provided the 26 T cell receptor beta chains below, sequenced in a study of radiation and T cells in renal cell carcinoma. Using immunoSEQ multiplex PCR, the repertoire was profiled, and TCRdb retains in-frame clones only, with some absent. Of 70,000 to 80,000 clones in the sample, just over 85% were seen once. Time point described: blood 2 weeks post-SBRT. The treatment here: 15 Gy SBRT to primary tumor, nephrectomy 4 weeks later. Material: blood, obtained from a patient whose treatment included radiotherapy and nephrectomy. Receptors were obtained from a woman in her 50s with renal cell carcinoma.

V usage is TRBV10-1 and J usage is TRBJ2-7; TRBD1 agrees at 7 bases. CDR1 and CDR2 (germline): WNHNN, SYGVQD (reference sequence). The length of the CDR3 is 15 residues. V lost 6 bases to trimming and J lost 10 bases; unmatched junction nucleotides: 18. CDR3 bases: TGCGCCAGCAGCTTCACCTTATCTGACAGGGACCACCAGTACTTC. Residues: CASSFTLSDRDHQYF.

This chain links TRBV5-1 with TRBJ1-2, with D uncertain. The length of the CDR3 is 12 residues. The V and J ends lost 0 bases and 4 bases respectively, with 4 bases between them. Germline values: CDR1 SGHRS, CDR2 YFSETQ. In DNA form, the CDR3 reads TGCGCCAGCAGCTTGGGGGGCTATGGCTACACCTTC. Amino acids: CASSLGGYGYTF.

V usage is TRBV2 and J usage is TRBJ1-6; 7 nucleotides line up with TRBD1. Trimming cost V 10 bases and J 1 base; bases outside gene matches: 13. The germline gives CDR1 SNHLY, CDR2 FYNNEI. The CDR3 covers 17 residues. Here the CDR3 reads CATIPRQGESYNSPLHF. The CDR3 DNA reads TGTGCCACCATACCCCGACAGGGAGAGTCCTATAATTCACCCCTCCACTTT.

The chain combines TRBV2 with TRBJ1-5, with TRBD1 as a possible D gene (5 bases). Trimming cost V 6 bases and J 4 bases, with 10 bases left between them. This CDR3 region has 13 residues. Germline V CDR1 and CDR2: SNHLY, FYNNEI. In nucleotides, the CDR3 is TGTGCCAGCAGGGATGACAGAAATCAGCCCCAGCATTTT. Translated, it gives CASRDDRNQPQHF. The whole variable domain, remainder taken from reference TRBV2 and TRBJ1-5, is EPEVTQTPSHQVTQMGQEVILRCVPISNHLYFYWYRQILGQKVEFLVSFYNNEISEKSEIFDDQFSVERPDGSNFTLKIRSTKLEDSAMYFCASRDDRNQPQHFGDGTRLSIL.

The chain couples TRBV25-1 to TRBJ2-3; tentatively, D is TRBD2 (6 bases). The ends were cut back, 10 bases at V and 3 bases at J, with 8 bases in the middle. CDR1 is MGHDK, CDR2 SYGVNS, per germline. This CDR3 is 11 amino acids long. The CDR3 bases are TGTGCCACGGGGGAAACAGATACGCAGTATTTT. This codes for CATGETDTQYF.

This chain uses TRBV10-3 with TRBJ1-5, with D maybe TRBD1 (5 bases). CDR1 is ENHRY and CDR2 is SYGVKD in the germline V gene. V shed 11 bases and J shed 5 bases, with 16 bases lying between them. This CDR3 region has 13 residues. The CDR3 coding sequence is TGTGCCGCCCAGAGGGGACGCGATCAGCCCCAGCATTTT. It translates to CAAQRGRDQPQHF.

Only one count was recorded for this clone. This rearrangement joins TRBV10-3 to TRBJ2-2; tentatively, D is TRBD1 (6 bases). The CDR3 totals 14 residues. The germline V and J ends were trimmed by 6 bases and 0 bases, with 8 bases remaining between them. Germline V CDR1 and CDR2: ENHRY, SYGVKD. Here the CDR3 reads CAIRRQANTGELFF. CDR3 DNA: TGTGCCATCAGACGACAGGCGAACACCGGGGAGCTGTTTTTT.

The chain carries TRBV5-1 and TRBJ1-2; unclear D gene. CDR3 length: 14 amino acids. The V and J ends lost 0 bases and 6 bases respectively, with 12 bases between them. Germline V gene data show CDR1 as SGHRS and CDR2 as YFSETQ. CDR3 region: CASSLVGIENGYTF. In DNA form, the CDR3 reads TGCGCCAGCAGCTTGGTAGGGATAGAAAATGGCTACACCTTC.

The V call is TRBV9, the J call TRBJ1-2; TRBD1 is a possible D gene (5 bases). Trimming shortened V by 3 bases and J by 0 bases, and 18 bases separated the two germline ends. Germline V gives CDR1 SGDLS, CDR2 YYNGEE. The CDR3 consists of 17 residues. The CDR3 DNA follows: TGTGCCAGCAGCGCGTTAGGGGCTGCGATCTCTAACTATGGCTACACCTTC. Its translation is CASSALGAAISNYGYTF.

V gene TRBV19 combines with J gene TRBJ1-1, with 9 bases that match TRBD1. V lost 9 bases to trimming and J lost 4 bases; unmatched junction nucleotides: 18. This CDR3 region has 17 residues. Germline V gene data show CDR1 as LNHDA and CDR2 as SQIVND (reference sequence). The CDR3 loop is CASGTGGDVWSGTEAFF. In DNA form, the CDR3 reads TGTGCCAGCGGTACAGGGGGCGACGTGTGGAGCGGCACTGAAGCTTTCTTT. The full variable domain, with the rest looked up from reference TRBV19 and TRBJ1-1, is DGGITQSPKYLFRKEGQNVTLSCEQNLNHDAMYWYRQDPGQGLRLIYYSQIVNDFQKGDIAEGYSVSREKKESFPLTVTSAQKNPTAFYLCASGTGGDVWSGTEAFFGQGTRLTVV.

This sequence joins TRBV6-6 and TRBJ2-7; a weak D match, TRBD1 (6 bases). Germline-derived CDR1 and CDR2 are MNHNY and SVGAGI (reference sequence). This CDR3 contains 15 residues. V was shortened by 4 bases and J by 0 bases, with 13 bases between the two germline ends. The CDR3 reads CASSFDRSSSYEQYF. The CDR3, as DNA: TGTGCCAGCAGTTTCGACAGGAGCAGCTCCTACGAGCAGTACTTC.

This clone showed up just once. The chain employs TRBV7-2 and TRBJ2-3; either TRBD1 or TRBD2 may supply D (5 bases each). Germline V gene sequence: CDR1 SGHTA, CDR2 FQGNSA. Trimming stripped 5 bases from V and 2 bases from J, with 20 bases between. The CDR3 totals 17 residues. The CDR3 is CASSKTQTGTLTDTQYF. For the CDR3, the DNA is TGTGCCAGCAGCAAAACCCAGACCGGGACCCTCACAGATACGCAGTATTTT.

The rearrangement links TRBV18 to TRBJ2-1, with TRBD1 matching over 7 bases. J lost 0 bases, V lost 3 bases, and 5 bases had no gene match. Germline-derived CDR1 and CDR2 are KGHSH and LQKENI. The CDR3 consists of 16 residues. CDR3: CASSPRGQLSYNEQFF. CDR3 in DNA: TGTGCCAGCTCACCTAGGGGACAGCTCTCCTACAATGAGCAGTTCTTC.

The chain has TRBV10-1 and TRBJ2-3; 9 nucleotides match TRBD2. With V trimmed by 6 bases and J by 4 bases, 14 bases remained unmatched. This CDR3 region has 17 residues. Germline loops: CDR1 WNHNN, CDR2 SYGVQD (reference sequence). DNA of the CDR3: TGCGCCAGCAGGCCGATTCTGGGCGGGAGGGCAGCAGATACGCAGTATTTT. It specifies CASRPILGGRAADTQYF.

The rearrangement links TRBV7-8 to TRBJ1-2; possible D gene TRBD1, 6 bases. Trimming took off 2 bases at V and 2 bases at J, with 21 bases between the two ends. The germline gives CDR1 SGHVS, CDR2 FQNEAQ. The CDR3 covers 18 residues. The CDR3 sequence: CASSLSSRGQSVNYGYTF. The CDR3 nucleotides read TGTGCCAGCAGCTTAAGTTCTCGGGGGCAGAGTGTAAACTATGGCTACACCTTC.

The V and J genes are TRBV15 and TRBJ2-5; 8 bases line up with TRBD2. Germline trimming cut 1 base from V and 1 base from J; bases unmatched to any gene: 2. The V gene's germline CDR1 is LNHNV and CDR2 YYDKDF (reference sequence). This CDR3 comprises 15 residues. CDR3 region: CATSRVREAQETQYF. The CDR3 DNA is TGTGCCACCAGCAGAGTGCGGGAGGCCCAAGAGACCCAGTACTTC.

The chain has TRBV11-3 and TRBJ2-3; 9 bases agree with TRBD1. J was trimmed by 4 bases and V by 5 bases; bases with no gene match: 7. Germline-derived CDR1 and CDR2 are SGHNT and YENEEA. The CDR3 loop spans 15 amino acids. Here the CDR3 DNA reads TGTGCCAGCAGCCTTGGGGGACAGGGTTCAGATACGCAGTATTTT. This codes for CASSLGGQGSDTQYF.

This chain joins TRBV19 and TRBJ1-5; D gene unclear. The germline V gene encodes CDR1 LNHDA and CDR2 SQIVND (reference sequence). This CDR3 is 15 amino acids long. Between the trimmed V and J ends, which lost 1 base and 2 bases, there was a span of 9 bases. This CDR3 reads CASSIGGTRNQPQHF. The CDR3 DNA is TGTGCCAGTAGTATAGGGGGTACCCGCAATCAGCCCCAGCATTTT.

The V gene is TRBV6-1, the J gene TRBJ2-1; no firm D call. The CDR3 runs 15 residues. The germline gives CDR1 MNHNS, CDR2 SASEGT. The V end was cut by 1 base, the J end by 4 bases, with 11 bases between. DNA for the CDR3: TGTGCCAGCAGTGAAGAGGTGTATAGGTACAATGAGCAGTTCTTC. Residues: CASSEEVYRYNEQFF.

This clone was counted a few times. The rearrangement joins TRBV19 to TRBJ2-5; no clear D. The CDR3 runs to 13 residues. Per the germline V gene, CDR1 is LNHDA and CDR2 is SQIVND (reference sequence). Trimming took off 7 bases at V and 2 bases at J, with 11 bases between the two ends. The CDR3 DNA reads TGTGCCAGTACGTCCGGTCGGCAAGAGACCCAGTACTTC. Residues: CASTSGRQETQYF.

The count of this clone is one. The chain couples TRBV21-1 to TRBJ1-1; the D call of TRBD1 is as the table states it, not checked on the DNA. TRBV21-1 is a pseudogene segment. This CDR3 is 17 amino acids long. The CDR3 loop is CASSKRLWQAIWTEAFF. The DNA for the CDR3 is TGTGCCAGCAGCAAACGCCTTTGGCAGGCCATCTGGACTGAAGCTTTCTTT.

The CDR3 reads CASSQEPGLMSYNEQFF. The CDR3 coding sequence is TGCGCCAGCAGCCAGGAACCGGGACTGATGTCCTACAATGAGCAGTTCTTC. This chain joins TRBV4-1 and TRBJ2-1; TRBD2 is a possible D gene (6 bases). The ends were cut back, 3 bases at V and 1 base at J, with 16 bases in the middle. CDR1 and CDR2 from the germline V gene are MGHRA and YSYEKL. The CDR3 has 17 residues.

The CDR3 DNA sequence: TGTGCCAGCAGCGAAACAGGGCCTGTCTCCTACGAGCAGTACTTC. Translating gives CASSETGPVSYEQYF. The chain recombines TRBV28 with TRBJ2-7, with D possibly TRBD1 on 6 matching bases. This CDR3 comprises 15 residues. Germline CDR1 and CDR2: MDHEN and SYDVKM. The germline V and J ends were trimmed by 6 bases and 0 bases, with 15 bases remaining between them.

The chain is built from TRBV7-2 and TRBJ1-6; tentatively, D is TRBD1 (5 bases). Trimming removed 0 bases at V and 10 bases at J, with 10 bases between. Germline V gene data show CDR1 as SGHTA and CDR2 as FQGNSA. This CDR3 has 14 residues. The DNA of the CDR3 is TGTGCCAGCAGCTTAGCGTGGGGGGAATCACCCCTCCACTTT. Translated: CASSLAWGESPLHF.

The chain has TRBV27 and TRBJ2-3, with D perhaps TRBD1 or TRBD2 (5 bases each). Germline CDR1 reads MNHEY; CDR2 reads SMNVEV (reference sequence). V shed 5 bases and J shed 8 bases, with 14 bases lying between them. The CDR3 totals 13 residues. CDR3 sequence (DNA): TGTGCCAGCAGTAACCGGGGCTACGGTACGCAGTATTTT. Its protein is CASSNRGYGTQYF.

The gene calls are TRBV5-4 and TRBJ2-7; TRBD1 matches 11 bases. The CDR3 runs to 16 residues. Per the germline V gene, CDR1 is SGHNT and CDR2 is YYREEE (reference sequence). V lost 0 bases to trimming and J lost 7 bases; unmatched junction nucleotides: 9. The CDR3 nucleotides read TGTGCCAGCAGCTTGGCCCGGACAGGGGGCTTGGGGGAGCAGTACTTC. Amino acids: CASSLARTGGLGEQYF.